These T cell receptor beta chains were read from a single sample in a study of Ad26.COV2.S vaccination and SARS-CoV-2 variants. Method: immunoSEQ multiplex PCR; TCRdb's copy keeps in-frame clones and lacks some. Altogether 85,000 to 95,000 clones are present, about four fifths being singletons, with the ten largest covering approximately 15%. Sequencing was performed on peripheral blood, taken after recovery from COVID-19. The receptor set was obtained from a human donor who had recovered from COVID-19. The CDR3 runs from the conserved cysteine through the conserved F or W. A D gene is named only where the DNA matches it firmly. A clone size is listed for some rows: how often the clone was seen (once, few, many), or a class if it is expanded.

>TRBJ1-1|.|.|TRBV18|16
TGTGCCAGCTCACCACCCCGCGGGCGCGTCTTCTCTGAAGCTTTCTTT
CASSPPRGRVFSEAFF
>TRBJ2-7|.|.|TRBV13|14
TGTGCCAGCAGCTTAGATCGGTCGTCCTACGAGCAGTACTTC
CASSLDRSSYEQYF
>TRBJ2-3|.|.|TRBV18|12
TGTGCCAGCTCACCGGTCCCAGATACGCAGTATTTT
CASSPVPDTQYF
>TRBJ1-1|.|TRBD1|TRBV11-2|14
TGTGCCAGCAGCTCTCGACAGGGATGGACTGAAGCTTTCTTT
CASSSRQGWTEAFF
>TRBJ1-3|.|.|TRBV9|16
TGTGCCAGCAGCGTAGACGGGGAGTACTCTGGAAACACCATATATTTT
CASSVDGEYSGNTIYF
>TRBJ1-2|few|.|TRBV14|14
TGTGCCAGCAGCCCGGACGGTCGCTGGGGTGGCTACACCTTC
CASSPDGRWGGYTF
>TRBJ2-7|.|TRBD1|TRBV7-9|15
TGTGCCAGCACTCCCTCCGGGACAGGGGGCTACGAGCAGTACTTC
CASTPSGTGGYEQYF
>TRBJ2-1|.|TRBD2|TRBV10-1|16
TGCGCCAACCACAACCCCCTAGCGGGAGTTGATAATGAGCAGTTCTTC
CANHNPLAGVDNEQFF
>TRBJ2-2|few|.|TRBV5-1|13
TGCGCCAGCAGCTTATCATACAACGGGGAGCTGTTTTTT
CASSLSYNGELFF
>TRBJ2-7|.|TRBD2|TRBV10-1|12
TGCGCCAGCAGTGAAACTAGCGACGAGCAGTACTTC
CASSETSDEQYF
>TRBJ2-7|few|TRBD2|TRBV11-3|18
TGTGCCAGCAGCTCCCGTCGTAATCGTCGGGGGGGGTCCTACGAGCAGTACTTC
CASSSRRNRRGGSYEQYF
>TRBJ1-1|.|TRBD1|TRBV27|15
TGTGCCAGCAGTTCGCGGGACAGCTTAAACACTGAAGCTTTCTTT
CASSSRDSLNTEAFF
>TRBJ2-4|.|.|TRBV5-4|14
TGTGCCAGCAGCTTGGGCCGGACGCTCAGCATTCAGTACTTC
CASSLGRTLSIQYF
>TRBJ2-7|.|.|TRBV5-4|13
TGTGCCAGCAGCAACAGACAGATCTACGAGCAGTACTTC
CASSNRQIYEQYF
>TRBJ1-3|.|.|TRBV4-3|17
TGCGCCAGCAGCCAAGAGTCGGTGCGTTTTTCTGGAAACACCATATATTTT
CASSQESVRFSGNTIYF
>TRBJ1-1|.|.|TRBV7-2|14
TGTGCCAGCAGCTTAGGACACGCCCCCACTGAAGCTTTCTTT
CASSLGHAPTEAFF
>TRBJ2-7|once|.|TRBV7-9|15
TGTGCCAGCAGCCCGCTGGCAGGCTTATCCTACGAGCAGTACTTC
CASSPLAGLSYEQYF
>TRBJ2-7|.|TRBD1|TRBV5-4|13
TGTGCCAGCAGCGGACAGGGGATTGACGAGCAGTACTTC
CASSGQGIDEQYF
>TRBJ2-7|.|TRBD2|TRBV10-2|16
TGCGCCAGCAGTGAGTCTAGCGGGACCCCCTCCTACGAGCAGTACTTC
CASSESSGTPSYEQYF
>TRBJ2-1|.|TRBD1|TRBV6-4|12
TGTGCCAGCAGCGGACAGGGAGATGAGCAGTTCTTC
CASSGQGDEQFF
>TRBJ2-2|.|.|TRBV24-1|11
TGTGCCACCAGGAGAGCCGGGGAGCTGTTTTTT
CATRRAGELFF
>TRBJ1-4|once|TRBD1|TRBV5-1|14
TGCGCCAGCAGCTTGGAGTTGACAGGGAAAAAACTGTTTTTT
CASSLELTGKKLFF
>TRBJ1-4|.|.|TRBV7-9|16
TGTGCCAGCAGCTACCCACCGGGACAAATAAATGAAAAACTGTTTTTT
CASSYPPGQINEKLFF
>TRBJ2-7|.|TRBD2|TRBV3-1/TRBV3-2|22
TGTGCCAGCAGCAAAGACGGTGGGAAGTGGGGACTAGCGGGAGGGTACTCCTACGAGCAGTACTTC
CASSKDGGKWGLAGGYSYEQYF
>TRBJ1-2|.|.|TRBV29-1|14
TGCAGCGCCTACGGGGGCCCACCCAACTATGGCTACACCTTC
CSAYGGPPNYGYTF
>TRBJ1-1|once|.|TRBV7-3|12
TGTGCCAGCAGCTTAACAGGGACTGAAGCTTTCTTT
CASSLTGTEAFF
>TRBJ2-5|.|.|TRBV4-3|13
TGCGCCAGCAGCCAAGATTCAGGAACGACCCAGTACTTC
CASSQDSGTTQYF